This T cell receptor (beta chain) appears in the sequencing data of a study of OX40 agonist ivuxolimab in advanced cancers. Study as a whole: At 0.01 to 10 mg/kg, ivuxolimab was administered intravenously to patients every 2 weeks.

The V gene end was trimmed by 4 bases and the J gene end by 1 base; junction bases not matched to a gene: 5. The CDR3 is 15 amino acids. Germline CDR1 is LNHNV and CDR2 is YYDKDF (reference sequence). The table came from immunoSEQ multiplex PCR; TCRdb's copy has only in-frame clones and leaves some out. The sample contains some 62,000 clones, about 89% of which appear only once. The source of this sequence is an adult with an advanced solid tumor such as melanoma, head and neck, liver or kidney cancer. Sequencing used CD4+ or CD8+ T cells sorted from blood, obtained in a trial of the OX40 agonist ivuxolimab. The genes are TRBV15 and TRBJ2-3; 7 bases match TRBD2. CDR3 sequence: CATSTTGGRTDTQYF. CDR3 bases: TGTGCCACCAGCACCACGGGAGGACGCACAGATACGCAGTATTTT.